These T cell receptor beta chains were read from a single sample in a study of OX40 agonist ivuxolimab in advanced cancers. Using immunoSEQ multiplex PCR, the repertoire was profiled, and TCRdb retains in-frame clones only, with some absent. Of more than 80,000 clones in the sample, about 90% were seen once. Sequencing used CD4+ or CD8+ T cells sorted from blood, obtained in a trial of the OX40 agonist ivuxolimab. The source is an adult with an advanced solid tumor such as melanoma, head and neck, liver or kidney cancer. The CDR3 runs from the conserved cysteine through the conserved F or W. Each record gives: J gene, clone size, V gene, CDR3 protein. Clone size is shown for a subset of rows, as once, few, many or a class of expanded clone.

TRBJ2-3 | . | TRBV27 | CASSPSGPSDTQYF
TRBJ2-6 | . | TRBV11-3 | CASSPQNIPGANVLTF
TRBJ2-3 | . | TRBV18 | CASSRTGQGASDTQYF
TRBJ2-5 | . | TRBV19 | CASSISVQVGTQYF
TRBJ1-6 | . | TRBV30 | CAWRGPGSPLHF
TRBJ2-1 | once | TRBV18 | CASSPRGTPLLF
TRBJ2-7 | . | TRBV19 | CASSPGTATYEQYF
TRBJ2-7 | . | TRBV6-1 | CASSEASLTYEQYF
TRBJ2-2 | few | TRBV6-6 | CATREGQITGELFF
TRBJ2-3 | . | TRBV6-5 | CASSRRQSTDTQYF
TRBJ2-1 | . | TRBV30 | CAWSVDLTSNEQFF
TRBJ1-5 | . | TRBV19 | CASSILNQPQHF
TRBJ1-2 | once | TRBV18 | CASSPPGQGAYYGYTF
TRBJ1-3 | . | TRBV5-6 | CASSSRDYGNTIYF
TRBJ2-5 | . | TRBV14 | CASSQARGRVQETQYF
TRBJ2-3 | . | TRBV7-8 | CASSSWTWGTDTQYF
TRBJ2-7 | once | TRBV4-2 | CASSRSSGGVYEQYF
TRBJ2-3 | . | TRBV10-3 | CAISRDRATSTDTQYF
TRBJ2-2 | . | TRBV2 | CASSREDAGELFF
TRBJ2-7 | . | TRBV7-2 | CASSQLAGSREQYF
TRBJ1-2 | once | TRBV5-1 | CASRFEANYGYTF
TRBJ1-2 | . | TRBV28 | CASTVQGAYGYTF
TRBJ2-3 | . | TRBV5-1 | CASSSDGDTQYF
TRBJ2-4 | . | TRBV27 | CASSLPLIVAKNIQYF
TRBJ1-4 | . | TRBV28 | CASSLVTKEKLFF
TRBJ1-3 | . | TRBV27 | CASSPNPYNTIYF
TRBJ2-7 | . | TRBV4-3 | CASSQKTAHEQYF
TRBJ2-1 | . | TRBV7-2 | CASSFYNEQFF
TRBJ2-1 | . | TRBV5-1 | CASSLRDHLSEQFF
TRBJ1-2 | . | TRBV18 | CASDRGPEGYTF
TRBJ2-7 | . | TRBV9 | CASSATSGPYEQYF
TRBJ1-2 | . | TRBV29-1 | CSVGDRGLPEGGYTF
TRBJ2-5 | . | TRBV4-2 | CASSQAETQYF
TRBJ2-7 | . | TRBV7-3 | CASSPYPLSSYEQYF
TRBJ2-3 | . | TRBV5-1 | CASSFDRQGSVTQYF
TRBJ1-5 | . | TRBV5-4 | CASSMSGGRGNQPQHF
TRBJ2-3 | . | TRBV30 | CAWSSLGLGTDTQYF
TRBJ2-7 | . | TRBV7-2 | CASSLLYELEQYF
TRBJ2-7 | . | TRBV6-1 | CASGRLSYEQYF
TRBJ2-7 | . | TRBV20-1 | CSAGDYEQYF
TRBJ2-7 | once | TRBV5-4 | CASSLVPSGPYEQYF
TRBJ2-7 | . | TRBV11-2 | CASSWGTGRYEQYF
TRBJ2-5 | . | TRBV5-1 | CASSLEQGAETQYF
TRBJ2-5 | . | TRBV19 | CAPGLGLAGGKTQYF
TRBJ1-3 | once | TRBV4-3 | CASSQDGTGGSGNTIYF
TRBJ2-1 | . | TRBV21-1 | CASTTNWEGSNEQFF